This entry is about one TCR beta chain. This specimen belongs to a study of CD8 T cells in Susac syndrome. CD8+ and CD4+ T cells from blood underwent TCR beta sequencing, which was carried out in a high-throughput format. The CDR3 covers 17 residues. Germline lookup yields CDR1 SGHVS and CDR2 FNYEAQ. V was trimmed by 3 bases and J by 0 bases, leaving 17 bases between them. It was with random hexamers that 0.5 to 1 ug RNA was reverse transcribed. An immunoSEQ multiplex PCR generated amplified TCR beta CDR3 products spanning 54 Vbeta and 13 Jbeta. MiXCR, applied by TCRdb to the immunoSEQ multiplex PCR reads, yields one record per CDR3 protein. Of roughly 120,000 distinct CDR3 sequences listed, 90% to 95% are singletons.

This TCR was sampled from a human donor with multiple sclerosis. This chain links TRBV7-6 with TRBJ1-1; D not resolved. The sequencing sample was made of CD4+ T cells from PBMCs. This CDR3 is CASSFVSVADMNTEAFF. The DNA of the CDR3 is TGTGCCAGCAGCTTCGTCTCGGTGGCAGACATGAACACTGAAGCTTTCTTT.